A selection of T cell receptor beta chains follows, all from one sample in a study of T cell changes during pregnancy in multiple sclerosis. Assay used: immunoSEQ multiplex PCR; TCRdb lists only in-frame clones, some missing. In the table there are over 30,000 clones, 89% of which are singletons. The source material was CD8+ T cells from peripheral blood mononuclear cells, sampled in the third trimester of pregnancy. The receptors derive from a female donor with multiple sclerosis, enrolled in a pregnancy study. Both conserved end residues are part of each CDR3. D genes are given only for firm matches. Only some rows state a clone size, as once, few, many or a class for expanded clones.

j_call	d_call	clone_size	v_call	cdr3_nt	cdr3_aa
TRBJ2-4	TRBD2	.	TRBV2	TGTGCCAGCAGTGAAGCGAGGAATGAGCGGGGGTACTTC	CASSEARNERGYF
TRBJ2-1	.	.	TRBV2	TGTGCCAGCAGTGGGCTCACCGAGAGTAAGACAAGCTCCTACAATGAGCAGTTCTTC	CASSGLTESKTSSYNEQFF
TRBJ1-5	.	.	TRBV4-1	TGCGCCAGCAGCCACCCATCAGGGAATAATCAGCCCCAGCATTTT	CASSHPSGNNQPQHF
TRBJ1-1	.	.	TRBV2	TGTGCCAGCAGTGAAAAGGGGCGGACTGAAGCTTTCTTT	CASSEKGRTEAFF
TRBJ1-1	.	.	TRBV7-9	TGTGCCAGCAGCTTTCTGGAGGTGTTGAACACTGAAGCTTTCTTT	CASSFLEVLNTEAFF
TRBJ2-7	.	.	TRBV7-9	TGTGCCAGCAGCTTACTACCTGCCACGCAGCAGTACTTC	CASSLLPATQQYF
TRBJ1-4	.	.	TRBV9	TGTGCCAGCAGCGTAGAGGCAGGACTTAATGAAAAACTGTTTTTT	CASSVEAGLNEKLFF
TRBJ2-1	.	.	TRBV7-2	TGTGCCAGCAGCTTAGGAGGAATCAATGAGCAGTTCTTC	CASSLGGINEQFF
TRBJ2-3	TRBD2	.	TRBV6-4	TGTGCCAGCAGTCAGACTAGCGGTTCTAGCACAGATACGCAGTATTTT	CASSQTSGSSTDTQYF
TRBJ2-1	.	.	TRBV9	TGTGCCAGCAGCCCCGACAATGGGTCCTACAATGAGCAGTTCTTC	CASSPDNGSYNEQFF
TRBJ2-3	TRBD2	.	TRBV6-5	TGTGCCAGCAGTTACTCCGGACTAGAAGATACGCAGTATTTT	CASSYSGLEDTQYF
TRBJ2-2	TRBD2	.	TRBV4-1	TGCGCCAGCAGCCAAGCCCCGGGACTAGCGGGAGGGCCGGGCACCGGGGAGCTGTTTTTT	CASSQAPGLAGGPGTGELFF
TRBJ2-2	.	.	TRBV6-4	TGTGCCAGCAGTCCTACGAACACCGGGGAGCTGTTTTTT	CASSPTNTGELFF
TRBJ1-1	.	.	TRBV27	TGTGCCAGCAGTTACATGGTGAGGCCCAACACTGAAGCTTTCTTT	CASSYMVRPNTEAFF
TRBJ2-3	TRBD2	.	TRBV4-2	TGTGCCAGCAGCCAGGGACTAGCGGGAACAGATACGCAGTATTTT	CASSQGLAGTDTQYF
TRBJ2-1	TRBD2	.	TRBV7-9	TGTGCCAGCAGCTCCGGGACTAGCGGGGAGTCCTACAATGAGCAGTTCTTC	CASSSGTSGESYNEQFF
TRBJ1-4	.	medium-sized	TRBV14	TGTGCCAGCAGCCAAGAAGCGAGGGGGAATAATATACGTGATGAAAAACTGTTTTTT	CASSQEARGNNIRDEKLFF
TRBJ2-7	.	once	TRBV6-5	TGTGCCAGCAGTACACGTGGGGGAGGCTACGAGCAGTACTTC	CASSTRGGGYEQYF
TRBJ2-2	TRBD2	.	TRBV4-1	TGCGCCAGCAGGGAGCGGGAGGGCCGAACCGGGGAGCTGTTTTTT	CASREREGRTGELFF
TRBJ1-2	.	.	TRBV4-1	TGCGCCAGCAGCCAAGATGAGGTTACAATTGTCTATGGCTACACCTTC	CASSQDEVTIVYGYTF
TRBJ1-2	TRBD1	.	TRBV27	TGTGCCAGCAGTTTCTCCGGGACAGGACTTTCTAACTATGGCTACACCTTC	CASSFSGTGLSNYGYTF
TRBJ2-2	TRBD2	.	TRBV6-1	TGTGCCAGCAGTGAAAGACTAGCGGGAAACACCGGGGAGCTGTTTTTT	CASSERLAGNTGELFF
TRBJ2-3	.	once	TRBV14	TGTGCCAGCAGCCAAGAGCGGTCAGATACGCAGTATTTT	CASSQERSDTQYF
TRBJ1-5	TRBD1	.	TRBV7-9	TGTGCCAGCAGCTCCAACAGGGGCCCCCACAATCAGCCCCAGCATTTT	CASSSNRGPHNQPQHF
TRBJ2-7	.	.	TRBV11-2	TGTGCCAGCAGCTTAACCACAGGGTTCTCTCGGTACGAGCAGTACTTC	CASSLTTGFSRYEQYF
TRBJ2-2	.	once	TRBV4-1	TGCGCCAGCAGCCAAGATCGGGTTACTCCCGGGGAGCTGTTTTTT	CASSQDRVTPGELFF
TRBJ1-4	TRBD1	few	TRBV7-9	TGTGCCAGCAGCCAAACAGGGACAGCTAATGAAAAACTGTTTTTT	CASSQTGTANEKLFF
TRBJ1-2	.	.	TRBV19	TGTGCCAGTAGTTACAGGCCTGGGGACTATGGCTACACCTTC	CASSYRPGDYGYTF
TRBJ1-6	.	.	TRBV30	TGTGCCGCTCAACCGGGACTGAATAATTCACCCCTCCACTTT	CAAQPGLNNSPLHF
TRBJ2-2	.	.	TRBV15	TGTGCCACCAGCAGAGCAGGGCCCGCCTCTATTAGCGAGCTGTTTTTT	CATSRAGPASISELFF